The 6 T cell receptor beta chains below come from one sample, sequenced in a study of control samples from healthy donors and cancer patients. Only in-frame clones appear in the TCRdb table, and some are missing; sequencing was by immunoSEQ multiplex PCR. This sample has about 92,000 clones, with roughly four fifths found just once. Specimen: blood. The receptor set was obtained from an older woman in good health.

V usage is TRBV19 and J usage is TRBJ1-4; 9 bases match TRBD1. Germline V gene lookup returns CDR1 LNHDA and CDR2 SQIVND (reference sequence). V shed 9 bases and J 8 bases; nucleotides not matched to a gene: 10. The CDR3 length is 14 residues. CDR3 bases: TGTGCCAGCGCTACAGGGGGCGGGTTGGAAAAACTGTTTTTT. This sequence encodes CASATGGGLEKLFF.

The chain couples TRBV20-1 to TRBJ1-2; D ambiguous. The CDR3 length is 11 residues. Looked up from germline, CDR1 is DFQATT and CDR2 is SNEGSKA (reference sequence). V was clipped by 6 bases and J by 4 bases, with 9 bases between them. CDR3 sequence reads: CSAYEIYGYTF. The CDR3 DNA follows: TGCAGTGCGTATGAAATCTATGGCTACACCTTC.

In this sample, this clone turned up a few times. This chain uses TRBV21-1 with TRBJ2-1. TRBV21-1 is a pseudogene segment. This CDR3 spans 15 amino acids. CDR3 in DNA: TGTGCCAGCAGCAATCCGGACCCCTTCGACCTTGAGCAGTTCTTC. Translating gives CASSNPDPFDLEQFF.

The chain recombines TRBV7-9 with TRBJ2-1; D is uncertain. The CDR3 runs to 13 residues. Per the germline V gene, CDR1 is SEHNR and CDR2 is FQNEAQ (reference sequence). The V gene lost 7 bases and the J gene lost 6 bases, with 13 bases spanning the gap. CDR3 region: CASNPLGSNEQFF. CDR3 in DNA: TGTGCCAGCAACCCCCTAGGAAGCAATGAGCAGTTCTTC.

The chain carries TRBV5-8 and TRBJ2-3; 7 bases are shared with TRBD2. J was trimmed by 2 bases and V by 8 bases; bases with no gene match: 5. CDR3 size: 13 residues. The germline gives CDR1 SGHTS, CDR2 YDEGEE. The CDR3 nucleotides read TGTGCCAGTACGTGGGACTACACAGATACGCAGTATTTT. It is translated as CASTWDYTDTQYF.

This clone was recorded only once. Additional DNA sequences in this sample encode the identical CDR3. The chain has TRBV3-1 (or the pseudogene TRBV3-2) and TRBJ2-5, with D unresolved. Germline CDR1 and CDR2: LGHDT and YNNKEL (reference sequence). This CDR3 comprises 12 residues. V shed 2 bases and J shed 5 bases, with 6 bases lying between them. The CDR3 DNA follows: TGTGCCAGCAGCCAAATACGGGAGACCCAGTACTTC. Its protein is CASSQIRETQYF.